This T cell receptor (beta chain) was identified during a study of CD8 T cells in Susac syndrome (dated 2019 in TCRdb). As for the study more broadly: Repertoire sequencing was used to test whether CD8+ T cell activation and differentiation in Susac syndrome was antigen driven. The study compared CD8+ T cell repertoire clonality among 12 healthy donors, around 14 Susac syndrome patients and approximately 16 multiple sclerosis patients.

Peripheral blood CD8+ and CD4+ T cells from healthy donors, Susac syndrome patients and multiple sclerosis patients were profiled using high-throughput TCR beta sequencing. Multiple sclerosis controls were treatment-naive patients with stable or active relapsing-remitting disease fulfilling revised McDonald criteria. Bulk CD8+ and CD4+ T cells were purified by magnetic negative isolation, while CD8+ TEMRA cells were enriched using FACS. Blood was collected in EDTA tubes and processed within 24 hours, with PBMCs isolated through density gradient centrifugation. PBMCs intended for TCR sequencing were frozen in liquid nitrogen and were later thawed in a 37 degrees C water bath. The sorted or isolated CD4+, CD8+ and CD8+ TEMRA cells had a purity of 90% or higher. From its cysteine to its phenylalanine, the CDR3 spans 16 amino acids. The kept DNA is CDR3 alone, 48 bases in frame from the first base. Germline trimming amounts to 4 bases on V and 3 bases on J, with 9 as the count of junction bases outside the gene matches.

RNA was extracted using the RNeasy kit, and roughly 0.5 to 1 ug of the RNA was reverse transcribed with random hexamers. TCR beta CDR3 regions were amplified with the immunoSEQ multiplex PCR assay covering 54 Vbeta and 13 Jbeta segments. PCR amplification bias was corrected using a synthetic template baseline for primer optimization and computational correction. The original methods were these. Reads were annotated to V, D and J genes according to IMGT and were analyzed with immunoSEQ Analyzer, with only productive sequences retained. Clonality was calculated as one minus the Shannon entropy normalized by log2 of the number of productive unique sequences. Public and private clones were assessed among the 100 most prevalent clones of each patient and control. Clones were defined as Susac-specific when absent from the healthy and MS cohorts, from roughly 1,100 published viral clones and from other ImmuneACCESS disease sequences. The raw public reads went through TCRdb reprocessing: fastp at Q25, MiXCR clone calling, in-frame beta chains kept. Merged by CDR3 protein, the rows form single entries marked with the most common genes and DNA. V and J calls and clone size were set by TCRdb, not the authors. In this sample the table shows a few hundred thousand distinct CDR3 sequences, more than 70% of which occur a single time. 0.09% to 0.15% of the sample is taken by the ten largest.

Comment on this clonotype: No antigen is known for it. No qualities accompany the bases; no much larger clone lies one base away.

What the work shows at the level of the full study, not this receptor alone: The number of individuals in the TCR sequencing and HLA analysis was recognized as being relatively small.

Sequences were obtained from CD8+ T cells from PBMCs. The clonotype comes from a human donor with multiple sclerosis. The V and J genes are TRBV12-3 or TRBV12-4 and TRBJ1-2, with 9 junctional bases fitting TRBD1. For the CDR3, the sequence is CASSSGTGYSDYGYTF. The base sequence is TGTGCCAGCAGTTCCGGGACAGGGTATTCTGACTATGGCTACACCTTC.